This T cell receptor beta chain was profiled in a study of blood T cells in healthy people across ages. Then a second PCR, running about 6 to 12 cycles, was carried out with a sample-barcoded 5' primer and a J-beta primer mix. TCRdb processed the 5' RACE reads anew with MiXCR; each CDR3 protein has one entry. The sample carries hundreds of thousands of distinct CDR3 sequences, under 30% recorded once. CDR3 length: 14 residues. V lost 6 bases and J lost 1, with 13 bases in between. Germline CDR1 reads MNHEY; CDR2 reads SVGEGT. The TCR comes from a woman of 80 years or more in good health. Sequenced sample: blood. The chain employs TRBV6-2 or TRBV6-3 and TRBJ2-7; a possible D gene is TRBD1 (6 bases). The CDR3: CASSSQGRSYEQYF. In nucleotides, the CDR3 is TGTGCCAGCAGCTCACAGGGTCGGTCCTACGAGCAGTACTTC.